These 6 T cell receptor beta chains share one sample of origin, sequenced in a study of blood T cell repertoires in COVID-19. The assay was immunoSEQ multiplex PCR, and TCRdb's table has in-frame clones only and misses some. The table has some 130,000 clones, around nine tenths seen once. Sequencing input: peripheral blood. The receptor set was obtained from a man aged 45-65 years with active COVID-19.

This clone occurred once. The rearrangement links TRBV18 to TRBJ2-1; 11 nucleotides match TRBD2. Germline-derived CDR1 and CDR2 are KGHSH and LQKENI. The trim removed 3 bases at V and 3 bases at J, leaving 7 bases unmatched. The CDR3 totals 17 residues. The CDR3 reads CASSPRTSGSGYNEQFF. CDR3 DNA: TGTGCCAGCTCACCCCGGACTAGCGGGTCCGGCTACAATGAGCAGTTCTTC.

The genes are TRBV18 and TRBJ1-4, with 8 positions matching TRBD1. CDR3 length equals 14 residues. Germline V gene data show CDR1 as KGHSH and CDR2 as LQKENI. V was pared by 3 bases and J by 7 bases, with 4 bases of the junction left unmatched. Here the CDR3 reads CASSPQGQVEKLFF. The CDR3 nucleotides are TGTGCCAGCTCACCGCAGGGACAGGTTGAAAAACTGTTTTTT.

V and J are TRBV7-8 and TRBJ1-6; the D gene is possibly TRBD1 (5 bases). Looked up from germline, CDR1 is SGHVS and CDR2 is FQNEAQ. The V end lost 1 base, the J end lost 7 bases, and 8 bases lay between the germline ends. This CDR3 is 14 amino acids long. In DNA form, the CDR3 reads TGTGCCAGCAGCTTAGGGGCAGGGAATTCACCCCTCCACTTT. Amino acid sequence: CASSLGAGNSPLHF.

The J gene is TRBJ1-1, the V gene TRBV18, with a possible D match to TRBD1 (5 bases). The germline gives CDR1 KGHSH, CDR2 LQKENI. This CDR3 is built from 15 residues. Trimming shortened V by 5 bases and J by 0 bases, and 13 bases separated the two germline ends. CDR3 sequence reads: CASSSRREVNTEAFF. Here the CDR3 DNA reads TGTGCCAGCTCATCCCGCAGGGAGGTGAACACTGAAGCTTTCTTT.

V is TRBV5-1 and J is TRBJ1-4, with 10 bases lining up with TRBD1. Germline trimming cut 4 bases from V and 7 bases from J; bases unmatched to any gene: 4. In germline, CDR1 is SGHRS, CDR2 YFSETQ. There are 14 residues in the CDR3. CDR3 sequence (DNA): TGCGCCAGCAGCCCCCGACAGGGGGCTGAAAAACTGTTTTTT. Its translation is CASSPRQGAEKLFF.

Here the CDR3 DNA reads TGTGCCAGCAGCCCTACCACAGGGTTCAATGAGCAGTTCTTC. As protein: CASSPTTGFNEQFF. The chain has TRBV7-2 and TRBJ2-1; possibly TRBD1 for D (6 bases). Germline loops: CDR1 SGHTA, CDR2 FQGNSA. The V end lost 5 bases, the J end lost 6 bases, and 14 bases lay between the germline ends. The CDR3 extends over 14 amino acids.